Listed below are T cell receptor beta chains from one sample, sequenced in a study of blood T cell repertoires in COVID-19. Data came from immunoSEQ multiplex PCR; TCRdb stores just in-frame clones and leaves some out. The sample includes roughly 220,000 clones, about 87% of them seen just once. Sequenced sample: peripheral blood. The receptors derive from a man aged 55 to 70 with acute or convalescent COVID-19. The conserved cysteine and the conserved F or W are not part of the CDR3 here.

V | CDR3
TRBV27 | ASTGTGVSGNGKLF
TRBV7-2 | ASSSTAGTSGGLYEQY
TRBV19 | ASKQTRDRDYSPLH
TRBV11-3 | ASSPGTGGTSYEQY
TRBV7-3 | ASSPGGGGTSGLNEQY
TRBV28 | ASSLGQGAGNTEAF
TRBV27 | ASSPSPRQGLNTQY
TRBV6-1 | ASSEAGGVDIQY
TRBV5-1 | ASSKARTDTLNYGYT
TRBV10-3 | AISESRQPSSYNSPLH